One and the same sample provided the 12 T cell receptor beta chains below, sequenced in a study of low-dose radiotherapy and immunotherapy resistance in tumors. Sample time point: after trial treatment. The treatment is: LDRT plus nivolumab, ipilimumab, low-dose cyclophosphamide and aspirin (RACIN trial). TRAV- and TRBV-specific primers were used for first-strand cDNA, which covered alpha and beta chains. Using a constant-region primer together with a V-primer adapter, TCRs were subjected to around 22 PCR cycles of amplification. TCRdb re-derived calls from the reads in MiXCR, one entry per CDR3 protein. The table includes around 80,000 distinct CDR3 sequences, over 15% detected once. The specimen comprised PBMCs, sampled after low-dose radiotherapy plus immunotherapy. The receptors stem from a male donor with prostate cancer.

This clonotype came up many times. The chain recombines TRBV7-9 with TRBJ2-5; D not resolved. CDR1 is SEHNR, CDR2 FQNEAQ, per germline (reference sequence). The CDR3 loop spans 12 amino acids. V was clipped by 5 bases and J by 5 bases, with 9 bases between them. The CDR3 loop reads CASSTSGETQYF. The CDR3 coding sequence is TGTGCCAGCAGCACTTCCGGCGAGACCCAGTACTTC.

There are many counts of this clonotype. The rearrangement joins TRBV29-1 to TRBJ2-1, with 9 nucleotides matching TRBD2. CDR3 length equals 13 residues. Per the germline V gene, CDR1 is SQVTM and CDR2 is ANQGSEA. V shed 5 bases, J shed 8 bases, and the junction held 7 bases outside the gene matches. The CDR3: CSVLAGVGDEQFF. CDR3 DNA: TGCAGCGTTTTAGCGGGAGTCGGCGATGAGCAGTTCTTC.

At least ten counts were recorded for this clonotype. The rearrangement joins TRBV4-3 to TRBJ2-7; TRBD2 is a possible D gene (6 bases). Trimming shortened V by 1 base and J by 3 bases, and 10 bases separated the two germline ends. This CDR3 has 14 residues. Germline assignment: CDR1 LGHNA and CDR2 YSLEER. The CDR3 region has the DNA TGCGCCAGCAGCCAAGTCGGGAGTTTCTACGAGCAGTACTTC. This translates into CASSQVGSFYEQYF.

In its sample, this clonotype was seen a few times. The chain combines TRBV30 with TRBJ2-6; D remains unclear. Germline-derived CDR1 and CDR2 are GTSNPN and SVGIG (reference sequence). This CDR3 contains 15 residues. V dropped 2 bases and J dropped 0 bases, with 8 bases sitting between them. This CDR3 reads CAWSPLRSGANVLTF. The CDR3 DNA is TGTGCCTGGAGTCCTCTTCGCTCTGGGGCCAACGTCCTGACTTTC.

This clonotype came up many times. The chain combines TRBV24-1 with TRBJ2-7; 7 nucleotides align to TRBD1. CDR3 length equals 13 residues. After removal of 12 bases from V and 3 bases from J, the junction contained 10 bases not matched to a gene. Germline CDR1 and CDR2: KGHDR and SFDVKD. CDR3 sequence reads: CAPHRTGVYEQYF. DNA of the CDR3: TGTGCCCCTCACCGGACAGGAGTCTACGAGCAGTACTTC.

The chain has TRBV2 and TRBJ2-6; D remains unclear. V lost 7 bases and J 0 bases, leaving 7 bases between the germline ends. Germline CDR1 is SNHLY and CDR2 is FYNNEI. The CDR3 loop spans 14 amino acids. The CDR3 here is CASNEVSGANVLTF. The CDR3 DNA is TGTGCCAGCAATGAGGTCTCTGGGGCCAACGTCCTGACTTTC.

There are many counts of this clonotype. The chain links TRBV20-1 to TRBJ2-5; 11 bases agree with TRBD2. This CDR3 is 15 amino acids long. Unmatched junction bases numbered 9, after V lost 5 bases and J lost 4 bases. Looked up from germline, CDR1 is DFQATT and CDR2 is SNEGSKA (reference sequence). The DNA of the CDR3 is TGCAGTGCTTCTCCCGGGACTAGCGGCGGAGAGACCCAGTACTTC. It is translated as CSASPGTSGGETQYF.

In its sample, this clonotype was seen many times. The V gene is TRBV10-3, the J gene TRBJ1-3; D unclear. The CDR3 consists of 12 residues. Germline V gene data show CDR1 as ENHRY and CDR2 as SYGVKD. Trimming shortened V by 8 bases and J by 2 bases, and 7 bases separated the two germline ends. The CDR3 reads CAIGQPGNTIYF. CDR3 DNA: TGTGCCATCGGTCAGCCTGGAAACACCATATATTTT.

In regard to this clonotype: A far more abundant clone sits one base away, making this likely a read error. The chain couples TRBV6-1 to TRBJ2-7; D might be TRBD1 or TRBD2, each matching 7 bases. Germline lookup yields CDR1 MNHNS and CDR2 SASEGT. Trimming removed 9 bases at V and 4 bases at J, with 19 bases between. The CDR3 totals 14 residues. CDR3 protein: CARRKNRGLYEQYF. The CDR3 nucleotides read TGTGCCAGAAGAAAAAACAGGGGACTATACGAGCAGTACTTC.

The chain joins TRBV13 to TRBJ2-1; D possibly corresponds to TRBD2 (6 bases). The germline V gene has CDR1 PRHDT and CDR2 FYEKMQ (reference sequence). Between the trimmed V and J ends, which lost 5 bases and 0 bases, there was a span of 14 bases. The CDR3 runs 16 residues. CDR3 DNA: TGTGCCAGCAGCCCTCCCGGGGGTAGCTCCTACAATGAGCAGTTCTTC. Its protein product is CASSPPGGSSYNEQFF.

This clonotype was observed many times. The V call is TRBV20-1, the J call TRBJ2-1, with 12 bases fitting TRBD2. The CDR3 loop spans 15 amino acids. The trim removed 0 bases at V and 12 bases at J, leaving 9 bases unmatched. Germline V lookup: CDR1 DFQATT, CDR2 SNEGSKA (reference sequence). This CDR3 reads CSARDLFGLAGLQFF. CDR3 coding DNA: TGCAGTGCTAGAGATCTCTTTGGACTAGCGGGATTGCAGTTCTTC.

In this sample, this clonotype turned up many times. The chain has TRBV4-3 and TRBJ1-1; 7 nucleotides align to TRBD1. This CDR3 region has 15 residues. The J segment lost 1 base and the V segment lost 7 bases, leaving 9 bases of the junction unmatched. Germline V gene lookup returns CDR1 LGHNA and CDR2 YSLEER. CDR3 nucleotide sequence: TGCGCCAGCACCCCCACCTACAGGGGGAACACTGAAGCTTTCTTT. This translates into CASTPTYRGNTEAFF.